This T cell receptor (beta chain) was identified in a study of shared clonotypes between healthy human individuals. Overall study findings and caveats: Generally, estimated richness proved larger in naive subsets than it did in memory subsets. Shared clonotypes: about 5% naive CD4, about 3.3% naive CD8, around 2.4% memory CD4, 0.35% to 0.5% memory CD8.

A remark on this clone: Its antigen is undetermined.

Per the germline V gene, CDR1 is MNHEY and CDR2 is SMNVEV (reference sequence). The V end was cut by 5 bases, the J end by 0 bases, with 10 bases between. The CDR3 is 15 amino acids. Assay used: immunoSEQ multiplex PCR; TCRdb lists only in-frame clones, some missing. The repertoire holds under 1,100,000 clones, with around 74% as singletons. The receptor's source is a young man in good health. V usage is TRBV27 and J usage is TRBJ2-2, with D perhaps TRBD2 (6 bases). Sequenced: memory CD4+ T cells sorted from blood. Subset noted: CD45RA-negative fraction. CDR3 loop: CASSTLATNTGELFF. The CDR3 DNA is TGTGCCAGCAGTACCCTAGCGACGAACACCGGGGAGCTGTTTTTT.